This T cell receptor beta chain was retrieved from a study of CD8 T cells in ankylosing spondylitis. A single record per CDR3 protein comes from TCRdb applying MiXCR to the 5' RACE reads. The sample has nearly 350,000 distinct CDR3 sequences, roughly 14% seen once. V was cut by 4 bases and J by 1 base, with 9 bases left in between. Germline V gene data show CDR1 as DFQATT and CDR2 as SNEGSKA (reference sequence). The CDR3 spans 13 residues. What was sequenced was blood, either unsorted or a sorted T cell fraction (not recorded which). The source is a male donor with ankylosing spondylitis or in good health (not recorded which). The J gene is TRBJ2-3, the V gene TRBV20-1; maybe TRBD1 (6 bases). CDR3 bases: TGCAGTGCTACAGGGGTCGGCACAGATACGCAGTATTTT. Encoded protein: CSATGVGTDTQYF.